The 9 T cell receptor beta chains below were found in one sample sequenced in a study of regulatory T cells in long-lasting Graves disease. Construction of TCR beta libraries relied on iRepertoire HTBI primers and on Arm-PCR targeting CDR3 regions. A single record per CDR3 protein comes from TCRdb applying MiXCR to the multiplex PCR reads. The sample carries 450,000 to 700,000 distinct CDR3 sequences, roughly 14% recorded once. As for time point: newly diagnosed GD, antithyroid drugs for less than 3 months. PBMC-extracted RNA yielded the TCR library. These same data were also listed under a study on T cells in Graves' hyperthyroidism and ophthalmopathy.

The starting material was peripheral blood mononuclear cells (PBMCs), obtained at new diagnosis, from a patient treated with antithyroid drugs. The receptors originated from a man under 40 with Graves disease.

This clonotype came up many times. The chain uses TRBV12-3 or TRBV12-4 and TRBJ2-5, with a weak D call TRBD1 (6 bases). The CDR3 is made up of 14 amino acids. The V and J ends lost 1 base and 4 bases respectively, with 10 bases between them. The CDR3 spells CASSLDRVRETQYF. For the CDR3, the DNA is TGTGCCAGCAGTTTAGACAGGGTCCGAGAGACCCAGTACTTC.

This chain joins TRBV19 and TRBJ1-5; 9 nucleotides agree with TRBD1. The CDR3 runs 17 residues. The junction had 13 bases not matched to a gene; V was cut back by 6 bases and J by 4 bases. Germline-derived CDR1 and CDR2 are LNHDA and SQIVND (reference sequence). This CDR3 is CASSSTAGTGLNQPQHF. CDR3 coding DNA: TGTGCCAGTAGCTCCACGGCCGGGACAGGGTTGAATCAGCCCCAGCATTTT.

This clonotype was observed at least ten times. The CDR3 loop reads CATSDAQDTQETQYF. The CDR3 DNA follows: TGTGCCACCAGTGATGCACAGGACACCCAAGAGACCCAGTACTTC. The chain carries TRBV24-1 and TRBJ2-5, with TRBD1 as a possible D gene (5 bases). CDR3 length: 15 amino acids. The germline V gene encodes CDR1 KGHDR and CDR2 SFDVKD. V lost 3 bases and J lost 1, with 11 bases in between.

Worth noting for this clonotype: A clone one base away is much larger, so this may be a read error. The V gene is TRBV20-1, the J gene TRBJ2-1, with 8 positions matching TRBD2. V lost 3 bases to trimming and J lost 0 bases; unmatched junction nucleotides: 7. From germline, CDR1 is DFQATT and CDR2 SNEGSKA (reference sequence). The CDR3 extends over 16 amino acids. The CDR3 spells CSARTSDPSSYNEQFF. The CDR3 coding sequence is TGCAGTGCTAGGACTAGCGATCCGAGCTCCTACAATGAGCAGTTCTTC.

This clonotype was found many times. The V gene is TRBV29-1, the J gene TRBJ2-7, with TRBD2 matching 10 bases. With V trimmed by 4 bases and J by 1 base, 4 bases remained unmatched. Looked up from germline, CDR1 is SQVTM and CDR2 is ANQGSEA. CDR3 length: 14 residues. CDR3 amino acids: CSVGSSGRSYEQYF. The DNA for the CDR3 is TGCAGCGTTGGTTCTAGCGGGAGATCCTACGAGCAGTACTTC.

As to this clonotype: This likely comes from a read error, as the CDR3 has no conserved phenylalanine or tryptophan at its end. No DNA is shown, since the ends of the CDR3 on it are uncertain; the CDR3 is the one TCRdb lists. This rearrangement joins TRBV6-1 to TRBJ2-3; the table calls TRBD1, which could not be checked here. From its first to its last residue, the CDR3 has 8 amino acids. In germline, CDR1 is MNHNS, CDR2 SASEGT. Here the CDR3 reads CASKGDNG.

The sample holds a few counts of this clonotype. The CDR3 spells CASKKTSGTLETQYF. DNA of the CDR3: TGTGCCAGCAAGAAGACTAGCGGGACCCTAGAGACCCAGTACTTC. This chain links TRBV27 with TRBJ2-5; 11 positions match TRBD2. V dropped 7 bases and J dropped 4; count of bases not matched to a gene: 8. The CDR3 is 15 amino acids. The V gene's germline CDR1 is MNHEY and CDR2 SMNVEV (reference sequence).

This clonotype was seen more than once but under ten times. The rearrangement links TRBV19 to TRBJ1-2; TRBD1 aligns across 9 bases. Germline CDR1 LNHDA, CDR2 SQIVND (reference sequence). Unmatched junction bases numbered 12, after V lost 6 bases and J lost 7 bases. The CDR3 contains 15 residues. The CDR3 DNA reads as TGTGCCAGTAGCCTAACCGGGACAGGGTGGACTGGCTACACCTTC. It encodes CASSLTGTGWTGYTF.

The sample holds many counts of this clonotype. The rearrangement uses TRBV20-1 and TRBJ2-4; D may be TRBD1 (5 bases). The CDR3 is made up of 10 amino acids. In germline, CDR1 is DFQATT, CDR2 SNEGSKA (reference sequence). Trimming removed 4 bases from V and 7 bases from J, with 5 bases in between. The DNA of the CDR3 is TGCAGTGCTAAGGGGAACATTCAGTACTTC. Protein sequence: CSAKGNIQYF.